These 3 T cell receptor beta chains were sequenced from one sample in a study of blood T cell repertoires in COVID-19. This table comes from immunoSEQ multiplex PCR, and its TCRdb copy is limited to in-frame clones, with some not included. The sample yields about 56,000 clones, approximately 81% seen once. Specimen: peripheral blood. Receptors were obtained from a woman aged 80 or older with acute or convalescent COVID-19.

The chain employs TRBV15 and TRBJ1-1, with 11 nucleotides matching TRBD1. With 8 bases clipped from V and 3 bases from J, the junction kept 2 bases outside the gene matches. Per the germline V gene, CDR1 is LNHNV and CDR2 is YYDKDF (reference sequence). This CDR3 contains 13 residues. CDR3 loop: CATGQGAHTEAFF. CDR3 DNA sequence: TGTGCCACCGGACAGGGGGCCCACACTGAAGCTTTCTTT.

The table lists this clone with a count of one. This chain's CDR3 is CATAGRSTDTQYF. The CDR3 DNA reads TGTGCCACCGCGGGACGTAGCACAGATACGCAGTATTTT. V usage is TRBV6-5 and J usage is TRBJ2-3, with D possibly TRBD2 on 6 matching bases. Trimming pared 10 bases from V and 0 bases from J, leaving 11 bases between. CDR1 MNHEY and CDR2 SVGAGI come from the germline V gene. The CDR3 has 13 residues.

DNA for the CDR3: TGTGCCAGCAGCTTAGGGACAGGGCGAAGCAATCAGCCCCAGCATTTT. It is translated as CASSLGTGRSNQPQHF. The genes are TRBV11-2 and TRBJ1-5; 8 nucleotides align to TRBD1. This CDR3 is built from 16 residues. Germline V lookup: CDR1 SGHAT, CDR2 FQNNGV. V shed 1 base, J shed 1 base, and the junction held 3 bases outside the gene matches.